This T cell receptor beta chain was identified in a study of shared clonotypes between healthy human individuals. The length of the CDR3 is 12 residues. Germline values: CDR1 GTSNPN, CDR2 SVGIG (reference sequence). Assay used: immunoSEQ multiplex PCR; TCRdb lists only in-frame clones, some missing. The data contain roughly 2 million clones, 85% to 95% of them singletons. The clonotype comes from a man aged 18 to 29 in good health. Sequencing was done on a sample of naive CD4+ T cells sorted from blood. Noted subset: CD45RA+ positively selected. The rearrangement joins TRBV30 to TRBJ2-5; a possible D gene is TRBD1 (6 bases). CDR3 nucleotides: TGTGCTCTTCAGGGGTGGGGAGAGACCCAGTACTTC. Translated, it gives CALQGWGETQYF. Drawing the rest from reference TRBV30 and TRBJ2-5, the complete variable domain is SQTIHQWPATLVQPVGSPLSLECTVEGTSNPNLYWYRQAAGRGLQLLFYSVGIGQISSEVPQNLSASRPQDRQFILSSKKLLLSDSGFYLCALQGWGETQYFGPGTRLLVL.